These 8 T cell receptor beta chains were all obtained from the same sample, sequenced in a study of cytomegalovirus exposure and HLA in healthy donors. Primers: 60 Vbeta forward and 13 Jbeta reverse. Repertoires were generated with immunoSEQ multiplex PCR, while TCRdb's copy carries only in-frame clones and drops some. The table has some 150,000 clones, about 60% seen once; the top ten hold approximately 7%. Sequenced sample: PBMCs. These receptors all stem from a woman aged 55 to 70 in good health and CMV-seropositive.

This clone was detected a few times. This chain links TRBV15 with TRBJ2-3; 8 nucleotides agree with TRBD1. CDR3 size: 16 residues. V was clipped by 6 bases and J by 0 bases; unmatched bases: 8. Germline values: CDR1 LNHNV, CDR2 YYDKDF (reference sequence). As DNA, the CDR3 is TGTGCCACCAGAAGGACAGGGATAACAAGCACAGATACGCAGTATTTT. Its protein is CATRRTGITSTDTQYF.

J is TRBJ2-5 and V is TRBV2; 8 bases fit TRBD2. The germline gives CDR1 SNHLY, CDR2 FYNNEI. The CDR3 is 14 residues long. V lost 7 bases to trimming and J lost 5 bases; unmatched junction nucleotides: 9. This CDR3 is CASTMTGGEETQYF. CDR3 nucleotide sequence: TGTGCCAGCACCATGACGGGGGGGGAGGAGACCCAGTACTTC.

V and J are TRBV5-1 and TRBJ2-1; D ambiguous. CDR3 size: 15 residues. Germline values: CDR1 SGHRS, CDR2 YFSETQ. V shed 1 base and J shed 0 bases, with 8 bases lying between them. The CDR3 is CASSLYSSSYNEQFF. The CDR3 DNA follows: TGCGCCAGCAGCTTGTATTCTAGCTCCTACAATGAGCAGTTCTTC.

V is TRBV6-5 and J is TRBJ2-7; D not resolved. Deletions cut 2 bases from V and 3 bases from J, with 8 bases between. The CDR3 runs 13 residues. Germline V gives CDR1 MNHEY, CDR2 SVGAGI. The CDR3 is CASSYDIYYEQYF. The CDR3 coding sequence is TGTGCCAGCAGTTACGACATTTACTACGAGCAGTACTTC.

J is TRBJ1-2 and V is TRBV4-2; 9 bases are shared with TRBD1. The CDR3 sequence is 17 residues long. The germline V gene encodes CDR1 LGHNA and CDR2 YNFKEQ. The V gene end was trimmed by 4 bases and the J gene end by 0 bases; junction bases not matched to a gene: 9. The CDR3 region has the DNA TGTGCCAGCAGCCCGGACAGGGGCGGACCTTCTAACTATGGCTACACCTTC. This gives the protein CASSPDRGGPSNYGYTF.

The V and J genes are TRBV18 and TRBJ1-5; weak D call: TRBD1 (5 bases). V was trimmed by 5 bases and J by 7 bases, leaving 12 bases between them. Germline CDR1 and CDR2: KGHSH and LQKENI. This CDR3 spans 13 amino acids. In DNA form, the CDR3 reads TGTGCCAGCTCAAGGCCAGGGCGGCAGCCCCAGCATTTT. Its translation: CASSRPGRQPQHF.

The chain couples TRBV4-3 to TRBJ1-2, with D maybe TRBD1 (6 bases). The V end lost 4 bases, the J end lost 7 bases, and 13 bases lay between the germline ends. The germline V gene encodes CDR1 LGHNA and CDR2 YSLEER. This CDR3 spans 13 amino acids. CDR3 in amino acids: CASSPMGASGYTF. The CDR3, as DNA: TGCGCCAGCAGCCCCATGGGGGCCAGTGGCTACACCTTC.

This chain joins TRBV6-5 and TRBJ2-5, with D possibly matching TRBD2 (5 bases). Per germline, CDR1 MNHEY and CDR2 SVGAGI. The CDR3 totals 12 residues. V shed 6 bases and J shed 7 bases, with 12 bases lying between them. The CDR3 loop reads CASSNGLATQYF. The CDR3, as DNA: TGTGCCAGCAGCAACGGCCTAGCGACCCAGTACTTC.